This T cell receptor (beta chain) came from a study of regulatory T cells. A note on this clone: Its antigen remains unknown.

The PCR used 52 TRBV and 13 TRBJ primers. Generated by immunoSEQ multiplex PCR, the TCRdb table keeps only in-frame clones and is missing some. The table records about 28,000 clones, around 93% of them present only once. General observations from the study: In CD3G-deficient patients, conventional CD4+ T cells were enriched for hydrophobic CDR3 residues at positions 6 and 7.

Patients aged 2 to 39 years had fewer naive T cells. From germline, CDR1 is SEHNR and CDR2 FQNEAQ (reference sequence). V lost 4 bases and J lost 4; bases outside the gene matches: 2. This CDR3 region has 16 residues. This chain uses TRBV7-9 with TRBJ2-2; 14 nucleotides line up with TRBD2. The clonotype comes from a person aged 18 to 29 with CD3G deficiency. Sequenced material: conventional CD4+ T cells sorted from blood. The CDR3 DNA sequence: TGTGCCAGCAGCTCGGGACTAGCGGGGGTCACCGGGGAGCTGTTTTTT. Translation gives CASSSGLAGVTGELFF.